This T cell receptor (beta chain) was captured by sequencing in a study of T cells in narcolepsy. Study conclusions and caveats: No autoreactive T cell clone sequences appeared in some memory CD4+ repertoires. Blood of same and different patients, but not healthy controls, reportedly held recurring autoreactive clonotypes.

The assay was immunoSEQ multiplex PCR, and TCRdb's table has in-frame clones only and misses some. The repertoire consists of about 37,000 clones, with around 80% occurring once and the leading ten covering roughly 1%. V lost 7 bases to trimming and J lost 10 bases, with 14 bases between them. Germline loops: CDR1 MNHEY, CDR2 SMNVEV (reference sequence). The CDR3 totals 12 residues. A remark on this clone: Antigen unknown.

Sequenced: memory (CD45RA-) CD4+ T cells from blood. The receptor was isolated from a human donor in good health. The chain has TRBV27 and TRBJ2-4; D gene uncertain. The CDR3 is CASTNQWGIQYF. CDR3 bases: TGTGCCAGCACGAACCAATGGGGTATTCAGTACTTC.